Here is one TCR beta chain with its context. Its antigen is not known. These data originate in a study of OX40 agonist ivuxolimab in advanced cancers. Study observations and caveats: At 0.1 to 3.0 mg/kg and by week 6, clonal expansion occurred in CD4+ and CD8+ blood T cells.

Assay used: immunoSEQ multiplex PCR; TCRdb lists only in-frame clones, some missing. The sample has 55,000 to 80,000 clones, about 81% seen once. V gave up 6 bases and J gave up 4 bases; unmatched junction bases: 9. The germline V gene encodes CDR1 SGHRS and CDR2 YFSETQ. This CDR3 is 16 amino acids long. The source material was CD4+ or CD8+ T cells sorted from blood, sampled in a trial of the OX40 agonist ivuxolimab. This TCR came from an adult with an advanced solid tumor such as melanoma, head and neck, liver or kidney cancer. This rearrangement joins TRBV5-1 to TRBJ2-3; 12 bases map to TRBD2. In DNA, the CDR3 is TGCGCCAGCACCTTTCTAGCGGGGGGGCCGGCAGATACGCAGTATTTT. Its protein product is CASTFLAGGPADTQYF.